The next 29 T cell receptor beta chains were all read from a single sample in a study of T cell responses to AZD1222 COVID-19 vaccine. Profiling relied on immunoSEQ multiplex PCR, and the TCRdb table lists in-frame clones only, not all of them. The sample shows 130,000 to 150,000 clones, approximately 93% of them seen only once. Source: peripheral blood, taken after recovery from COVID-19. The receptors here all came from an adult who had recovered from COVID-19.

Remarks on this clone: An end of the junction does not agree with germline; a read error may underlie this. The V call is TRBV3-1 (or the pseudogene TRBV3-2), the J call TRBJ2-7; tentative D call: TRBD1 (5 bases). CDR1 LGHDT and CDR2 YNNKEL come from the germline V gene (reference sequence). The CDR3 totals 11 residues. The CDR3 sequence: CASSQSGSKSF. DNA of the CDR3: TGTGCCAGCAGCCAATCAGGGTCTAAGTCTTTC.

The chain has TRBV27 and TRBJ2-1, with TRBD2 matching over 7 bases. Germline V lookup: CDR1 MNHEY, CDR2 SMNVEV (reference sequence). The CDR3 is 14 amino acids. Trimming removed 4 bases from V and 7 bases from J; junction bases left unmatched: 7. This CDR3 is CASSYSSGRNEQFF. CDR3 nucleotide sequence: TGTGCCAGCAGTTACTCTAGCGGACGTAATGAGCAGTTCTTC.

V is TRBV11-2 and J is TRBJ2-5, with D possibly matching TRBD2 (6 bases). Per germline, CDR1 SGHAT and CDR2 FQNNGV. The CDR3 totals 15 residues. Trimming shortened V by 1 base and J by 4 bases, and 13 bases separated the two germline ends. CDR3 residues: CASSLGERVGETQYF. In DNA form, the CDR3 reads TGTGCCAGCAGCTTAGGCGAGCGGGTGGGAGAGACCCAGTACTTC.

This sequence joins TRBV5-4 and TRBJ1-1; TRBD1 agrees at 8 bases. The trim removed 10 bases at V and 8 bases at J, leaving 13 bases unmatched. The CDR3 loop spans 13 amino acids. Germline CDR1 is SGHNT and CDR2 is YYREEE (reference sequence). CDR3 sequence: CASSLGGTGEAFF. Here the CDR3 DNA reads TGTGCCTCCAGCCTTGGAGGGACAGGCGAAGCTTTCTTT.

The genes are TRBV7-9 and TRBJ1-2, with D possibly being TRBD1 (5 bases). CDR3 length: 12 residues. CDR1 is SEHNR, CDR2 FQNEAQ, per germline (reference sequence). V shed 1 base and J shed 5 bases, with 5 bases lying between them. The CDR3 DNA is TGTGCCAGCAGCTTAGAGGGGTATGGCTACACCTTC. This sequence encodes CASSLEGYGYTF. The whole variable domain, filled in from reference TRBV7-9 and TRBJ1-2, reads DTGVSQNPRHKITKRGQNVTFRCDPISEHNRLYWYRQTLGQGPEFLTYFQNEAQLEKSRLLSDRFSAERPKGSFSTLEIQRTEQGDSAMYLCASSLEGYGYTFGSGTRLTVV.

This chain links TRBV5-1 with TRBJ2-7, with 8 nucleotides matching TRBD1. With V trimmed by 4 bases and J by 0 bases, 15 bases remained unmatched. CDR1 is SGHRS and CDR2 is YFSETQ in the germline V gene. The CDR3 is 18 residues long. The CDR3 loop reads CASSLDRGTSLSSYEQYF. The CDR3, as DNA: TGCGCCAGCAGCCTCGACAGGGGAACCTCTCTTAGCTCCTACGAGCAGTACTTC.

The V gene is TRBV19, the J gene TRBJ1-5; 9 bases map to TRBD1. The CDR3 sequence is 14 residues long. Germline CDR1 and CDR2: LNHDA and SQIVND (reference sequence). V shed 6 bases and J 7 bases; nucleotides not matched to a gene: 7. CDR3 loop: CASSTGQGQQPQHF. CDR3 sequence (DNA): TGTGCCAGTAGCACTGGACAGGGGCAACAGCCCCAGCATTTT.

The chain is built from TRBV10-3 and TRBJ2-7; D not resolved. The germline V and J ends were trimmed by 9 bases and 3 bases, with 12 bases remaining between them. The CDR3 length is 12 residues. Germline loops: CDR1 ENHRY, CDR2 SYGVKD. This chain's CDR3 is CAIRSSNYEQYF. CDR3 DNA: TGTGCCATAAGGTCCAGCAACTACGAGCAGTACTTC.

V and J are TRBV11-2 and TRBJ1-1; D is perhaps TRBD1 (6 bases). The germline V gene encodes CDR1 SGHAT and CDR2 FQNNGV. The CDR3 has 13 amino acids. V was pared by 8 bases and J by 3 bases, with 13 bases between. CDR3 nucleotide sequence: TGTGCCAGCCGTGGGGGCGTTTACACTGAAGCTTTCTTT. It encodes CASRGGVYTEAFF. The full variable domain, completed using reference TRBV11-2 and TRBJ1-1, is EAGVAQSPRYKIIEKRQSVAFWCNPISGHATLYWYQQILGQGPKLLIQFQNNGVVDDSQLPKDRFSAERLKGVDSTLKIQPAKLEDSAVYLCASRGGVYTEAFFGQGTRLTVV.

The chain has TRBV7-9 and TRBJ2-2; 15 nucleotides align to TRBD2. The CDR3 is made up of 18 amino acids. Germline values: CDR1 SEHNR, CDR2 FQNEAQ (reference sequence). With V trimmed by 2 bases and J by 4 bases, 5 bases remained unmatched. In DNA, the CDR3 is TGTGCCAGCAGCTTATCCGGACTAGCGGGAGGGGTCACCGGGGAGCTGTTTTTT. Its translation: CASSLSGLAGGVTGELFF.

In its sample, this clone was seen a few times. The chain joins TRBV18 to TRBJ1-6; D remains ambiguous. The V gene's germline CDR1 is KGHSH and CDR2 LQKENI. V lost 4 bases and J 0 bases, leaving 22 bases between the germline ends. CDR3 length: 20 amino acids. DNA of the CDR3: TGTGCCAGCTCACTCATGGAGGCCAGGCCGGCGAGCTCCTATAATTCACCCCTCCACTTT. It codes for CASSLMEARPASSYNSPLHF. The entire variable domain, with the rest obtained from reference TRBV18 and TRBJ1-6, is as follows: NAGVMQNPRHLVRRRGQEARLRCSPMKGHSHVYWYRQLPEEGLKFMVYLQKENIIDESGMPKERFSAEFPKEGPSILRIQQVVRGDSAAYFCASSLMEARPASSYNSPLHFGNGTRLTVT.

The V and J genes are TRBV6-1 and TRBJ2-2; D may be TRBD2 (6 bases). This CDR3 has 14 amino acids. V was trimmed by 0 bases and J by 7 bases, leaving 9 bases between them. Germline V CDR1 and CDR2: MNHNS, SASEGT. The CDR3 region has the DNA TGTGCCAGCAGTGAAGCGGGAGGTATCGGGGAGCTGTTTTTT. Encoded protein: CASSEAGGIGELFF.

This clone is a singleton in its sample. The V gene is TRBV9, the J gene TRBJ2-2; D unclear. The ends were cut back, 0 bases at V and 4 bases at J, with 10 bases in the middle. This CDR3 contains 15 residues. Germline CDR1 reads SGDLS; CDR2 reads YYNGEE. CDR3 amino acids: CASSVGSTSTGELFF. CDR3 nucleotide sequence: TGTGCCAGCAGCGTAGGTAGCACGAGCACCGGGGAGCTGTTTTTT.

This rearrangement joins TRBV18 to TRBJ1-2; D remains unclear. CDR3 length equals 14 residues. Germline CDR1 is KGHSH and CDR2 is LQKENI. V was trimmed by 2 bases and J by 1 base, leaving 8 bases between them. CDR3 DNA: TGTGCCAGCTCACCAGGTGGGATTAACTATGGCTACACCTTC. This sequence encodes CASSPGGINYGYTF.

V gene TRBV6-5 combines with J gene TRBJ1-3, with D hard to call. The V end lost 10 bases, the J end lost 0 bases, and 16 bases lay between the germline ends. CDR3 length: 15 amino acids. Germline CDR1 reads MNHEY; CDR2 reads SVGAGI. CDR3: CATLGQASSGNTIYF. The CDR3 DNA reads as TGTGCCACCCTGGGTCAGGCGAGCTCTGGAAACACCATATATTTT.

The V and J genes are TRBV7-8 and TRBJ2-7; D remains unclear. The CDR3 consists of 14 residues. CDR1 and CDR2 from the germline V gene are SGHVS and FQNEAQ. V dropped 5 bases and J dropped 0 bases, with 11 bases sitting between them. The CDR3 DNA follows: TGTGCCAGCAGCCCGGACCGGTTCTCCTACGAGCAGTACTTC. Translating gives CASSPDRFSYEQYF.

The chain couples TRBV9 to TRBJ1-3; D is uncertain. This CDR3 has 15 amino acids. Germline-derived CDR1 and CDR2 are SGDLS and YYNGEE. The V end was cut by 0 bases, the J end by 1 base, with 8 bases between. As DNA, the CDR3 is TGTGCCAGCAGCGTAGGGCCCGGGTCTGGAAACACCATATATTTT. Translating it yields CASSVGPGSGNTIYF.

The V and J genes are TRBV4-1 and TRBJ2-5, with a weak D call TRBD1 (5 bases). V was shortened by 0 bases and J by 1 base, with 9 bases between the two germline ends. This CDR3 spans 15 amino acids. Germline V gene sequence: CDR1 MGHRA, CDR2 YSYEKL. The CDR3 here is CASSQEPGSQETQYF. CDR3 in DNA: TGCGCCAGCAGCCAAGAACCAGGGTCCCAAGAGACCCAGTACTTC.

This clone has a single count. The V gene is TRBV11-3, the J gene TRBJ2-2, with D maybe TRBD1 (6 bases). The V gene's germline CDR1 is SGHNT and CDR2 YENEEA. The germline V and J ends were trimmed by 5 bases and 7 bases, with 14 bases remaining between them. The CDR3 length is 14 residues. As DNA, the CDR3 is TGTGCCAGCAGCCACGAGGGGGTCAACGGGGAGCTGTTTTTT. This gives the protein CASSHEGVNGELFF.

This clone occurred once. This sequence joins TRBV6-7 and TRBJ2-2; weak D call: TRBD1 (5 bases). TRBV6-7 is an ORF, and what it does is uncertain. This CDR3 spans 16 amino acids. V dropped 1 base and J dropped 7 bases, with 16 bases sitting between them. The CDR3 here is CASSYLSRVRFGELFF. Here the CDR3 DNA reads TGTGCCAGCAGTTACTTGTCCAGGGTTAGATTCGGGGAGCTGTTTTTT.

CDR3 residues: CASSVGGQGSPYGYTF. The CDR3 DNA sequence: TGTGCCAGCAGCGTAGGGGGACAGGGGAGTCCCTATGGCTACACCTTC. The V gene is TRBV9, the J gene TRBJ1-2; 10 bases are shared with TRBD1. The trim removed 0 bases at V and 4 bases at J, leaving 6 bases unmatched. There are 16 residues in the CDR3. The germline V gene has CDR1 SGDLS and CDR2 YYNGEE.

The J gene is TRBJ1-2, the V gene TRBV14, with 7 bases identical to TRBD1. From germline, CDR1 is SGHDN and CDR2 FVKESK. V lost 4 bases to trimming and J lost 3 bases; unmatched junction nucleotides: 2. The CDR3 has 13 amino acids. The CDR3 spells CASSPGQDYGYTF. CDR3 nucleotides: TGTGCCAGCAGCCCAGGACAGGACTATGGCTACACCTTC.

J is TRBJ2-1 and V is TRBV3-1 (or the pseudogene TRBV3-2); 7 bases are shared with TRBD2. The CDR3 is 17 amino acids. The junction had 9 bases not matched to a gene; V was cut back by 4 bases and J by 0 bases. Germline CDR1 reads LGHDT; CDR2 reads YNNKEL (reference sequence). DNA for the CDR3: TGTGCCAGCAGCCCACGACTAGCTACCCTCTCCTACAATGAGCAGTTCTTC. This codes for CASSPRLATLSYNEQFF.

A single count supports this clone. This chain uses TRBV5-4 with TRBJ1-2; D is unresolved. V shed 1 base and J shed 0 bases, with 10 bases lying between them. The germline V gene has CDR1 SGHNT and CDR2 YYREEE (reference sequence). The CDR3 is made up of 15 amino acids. The CDR3 reads CASSLLQDSNYGYTF. In DNA form, the CDR3 reads TGTGCCAGCAGCTTGCTGCAGGATTCTAACTATGGCTACACCTTC.

In DNA, the CDR3 is TGCAGTGCTAGTACCGGGACTATATACAATGAGCAGTTCTTC. The encoded protein is CSASTGTIYNEQFF. The chain carries TRBV20-1 and TRBJ2-1; 7 positions match TRBD2. The CDR3 extends over 14 amino acids. The germline gives CDR1 DFQATT, CDR2 SNEGSKA (reference sequence). Trimming at V came to 3 bases and at J to 4 bases, leaving 6 bases not matched to a gene.

This sequence joins TRBV28 and TRBJ1-5; 7 bases are shared with TRBD1. Germline lookup yields CDR1 MDHEN and CDR2 SYDVKM. Germline trimming cut 6 bases from V and 2 bases from J; bases unmatched to any gene: 7. The CDR3 has 15 amino acids. CDR3 amino acids: CASRTIDRGNQPQHF. Here the CDR3 DNA reads TGTGCCAGCAGAACCATCGACAGGGGCAATCAGCCCCAGCATTTT.

This clone has only one observation. This rearrangement joins TRBV10-3 to TRBJ2-7; 11 nucleotides line up with TRBD2. The CDR3 contains 14 residues. V lost 6 bases, J lost 7 bases, and 8 bases stayed unmatched. Germline CDR1 is ENHRY and CDR2 is SYGVKD. CDR3: CAIRKTSGSGEQYF. In DNA, the CDR3 is TGTGCCATCAGGAAAACTAGCGGGAGTGGAGAGCAGTACTTC.

This rearrangement joins TRBV28 to TRBJ2-5; perhaps TRBD2 as D (5 bases). Between the trimmed V and J ends, which lost 2 bases and 4 bases, there was a span of 11 bases. The CDR3 spans 14 residues. Looked up from germline, CDR1 is MDHEN and CDR2 is SYDVKM. The CDR3 protein is CASSLGFGGETQYF. The CDR3 DNA reads as TGTGCCAGCAGTTTAGGGTTTGGAGGAGAGACCCAGTACTTC.

This chain joins TRBV25-1 and TRBJ1-2; D remains ambiguous. The germline CDR1 and CDR2 sequences are MGHDK and SYGVNS. Deletions cut 7 bases from V and 8 bases from J, with 14 bases between. The CDR3 sequence is 12 residues long. The CDR3 spells CASNSGARGYTF. The DNA for the CDR3 is TGTGCCAGCAACTCGGGAGCTCGGGGCTACACCTTC.